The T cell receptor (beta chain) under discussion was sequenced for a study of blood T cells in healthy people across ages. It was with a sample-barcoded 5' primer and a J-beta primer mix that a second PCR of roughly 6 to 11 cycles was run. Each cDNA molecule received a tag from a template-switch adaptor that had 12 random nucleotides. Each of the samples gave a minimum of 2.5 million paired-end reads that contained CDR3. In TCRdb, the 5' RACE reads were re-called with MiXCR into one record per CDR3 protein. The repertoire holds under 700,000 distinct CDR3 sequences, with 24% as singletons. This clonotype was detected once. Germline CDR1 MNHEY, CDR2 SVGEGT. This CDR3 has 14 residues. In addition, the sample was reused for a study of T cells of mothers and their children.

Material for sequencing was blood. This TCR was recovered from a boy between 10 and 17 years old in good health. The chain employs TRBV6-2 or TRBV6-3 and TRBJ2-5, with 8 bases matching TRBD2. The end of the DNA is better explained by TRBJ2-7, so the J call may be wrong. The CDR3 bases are TGTGCCAGCAGTTATAGCGGGAAAGCCTACGAGCAGTACTTC. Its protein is CASSYSGKAYEQYF.